This TCR beta chain was obtained from a study of CD8 T cells in Susac syndrome. Trimming removed 5 bases at V and 2 bases at J, with 9 bases between. This CDR3 is 12 amino acids long. Per the germline V gene, CDR1 is DFQATT and CDR2 is SNEGSKA (reference sequence). RNA totalling about 0.45 to 1 ug underwent reverse transcription with random hexamers. TCRdb re-derived calls from the immunoSEQ multiplex PCR reads in MiXCR, one entry per CDR3 protein. Of some 140,000 distinct CDR3 sequences in the sample, roughly 94% were seen once. Specimen: CD8+ T cells from PBMCs. The chain uses TRBV20-1 and TRBJ1-1; tentatively, D is TRBD1 (5 bases). This clonotype originated in a human donor with Susac syndrome. The CDR3 loop reads CSASQGNTEAFF. CDR3 bases: TGCAGTGCTTCCCAGGGAAACACTGAAGCTTTCTTT.